These 22 T cell receptor beta chains originate from one sample sequenced in a study of cytomegalovirus exposure and HLA in healthy donors. The PCR was carried out with 60 Vbeta primers and 13 Jbeta primers. Profiled with immunoSEQ multiplex PCR; TCRdb holds only in-frame clones, not every one. The sample has about 150,000 clones, roughly 82% seen once. The specimen sequenced was PBMCs. The receptors originated from a man between 50 and 59 years old in good health and CMV-seropositive.

About this clone: The junction and the germline gene differ at one end; a read error may be behind it. This chain uses TRBV7-9 with TRBJ1-1, with TRBD1 as a possible D gene (6 bases). Germline assignment: CDR1 SEHNR and CDR2 FQNEAQ (reference sequence). This CDR3 is 11 amino acids long. The CDR3, as DNA: TGTTCCAGCAGTGGACAGTTTGAAGCTTTCTTT. It yields the protein CSSSGQFEAFF. Based on the CDR3 plus reference TRBV7-9 and TRBJ1-1, the full variable domain is DTGVSQNPRHKITKRGQNVTFRCDPISEHNRLYWYRQTLGQGPEFLTYFQNEAQLEKSRLLSDRFSAERPKGSFSTLEIQRTEQGDSAMYLCSSSGQFEAFFGQGTRLTVV.

V is TRBV10-1 and J is TRBJ2-2; TRBD1 aligns across 7 bases. This CDR3 is built from 13 residues. Trimming removed 4 bases from V and 6 bases from J; junction bases left unmatched: 2. In germline, CDR1 is WNHNN, CDR2 SYGVQD (reference sequence). In DNA form, the CDR3 reads TGCGCCAGCAGTGGCACAGGGGCCGGGGAGCTGTTTTTT. Encoded protein: CASSGTGAGELFF.

V gene TRBV10-2 combines with J gene TRBJ2-2, with TRBD2 matching over 14 bases. CDR3 length: 15 residues. The V gene's germline CDR1 is WSHSY and CDR2 SAAADI. V lost 6 bases to trimming and J lost 7 bases; unmatched junction nucleotides: 4. CDR3 sequence (DNA): TGCGCCAGCAGGGGACTAGCGGGAGCAGGCGGGGAGCTGTTTTTT. Protein product: CASRGLAGAGGELFF.

The rearrangement joins TRBV5-1 to TRBJ2-3, with TRBD1 identical over 9 bases. After removal of 4 bases from V and 3 bases from J, the junction contained 9 bases not matched to a gene. The germline CDR1 and CDR2 sequences are SGHRS and YFSETQ. The CDR3 extends over 16 amino acids. Here the CDR3 DNA reads TGCGCCAGCAGCCAGGGGACAGGGACGGGGACAGATACGCAGTATTTT. Protein sequence: CASSQGTGTGTDTQYF.

This clone showed up just a few times. V usage is TRBV11-2 and J usage is TRBJ2-1; possibly TRBD2 for D (6 bases). With 1 base removed from V and 9 bases from J, the gap between germline ends came to 16 bases. CDR3 length equals 15 residues. Germline assignment: CDR1 SGHAT and CDR2 FQNNGV. The CDR3 here is CASSLAPSGASEQFF. The CDR3 bases are TGTGCCAGCAGCTTAGCCCCCTCGGGAGCGAGTGAGCAGTTCTTC.

The rearrangement joins TRBV2 to TRBJ2-5; 15 nucleotides match TRBD2. The CDR3 contains 19 residues. CDR1 SNHLY and CDR2 FYNNEI come from the germline V gene. J lost 4 bases, V lost 2 bases, and 11 bases had no gene match. CDR3 sequence: CASSERTSGGGRAGETQYF. CDR3 DNA sequence: TGTGCCAGCAGTGAAAGGACTAGCGGGGGGGGGCGGGCTGGAGAGACCCAGTACTTC.

This clone is a singleton in its sample. The chain couples TRBV7-8 to TRBJ2-7; 9 nucleotides agree with TRBD1. This CDR3 is 14 amino acids long. V shed 4 bases, J shed 2 bases, and the junction held 3 bases outside the gene matches. Germline loops: CDR1 SGHVS, CDR2 FQNEAQ. Written as DNA, the CDR3 is TGTGCCAGCAGCTGGGACAGGGCCCCCTACGAGCAGTACGTC. Protein sequence: CASSWDRAPYEQYV.

The rearrangement joins TRBV6-5 to TRBJ1-2, with a tentative D call TRBD1 (5 bases). Germline lookup yields CDR1 MNHEY and CDR2 SVGAGI. V lost 5 bases to trimming and J lost 8 bases, with 21 bases between them. The CDR3 has 15 residues. As DNA, the CDR3 is TGTGCCAGCAGTATGAGGACACCCAGTCAGTGGGGCTACACCTTC. This translates into CASSMRTPSQWGYTF.

The rearrangement uses TRBV5-4 and TRBJ2-5; the match to TRBD1 covers 7 bases. Per germline, CDR1 SGHNT and CDR2 YYREEE (reference sequence). V lost 4 bases to trimming and J lost 5 bases; unmatched junction nucleotides: 14. This CDR3 comprises 16 residues. Here the CDR3 reads CASSPRQGGSGETQYF. The DNA of the CDR3 is TGTGCCAGCAGCCCCCGACAGGGCGGCTCAGGGGAGACCCAGTACTTC.

This sequence joins TRBV2 and TRBJ2-3; D is uncertain. Per the germline V gene, CDR1 is SNHLY and CDR2 is FYNNEI. The CDR3 sequence is 14 residues long. V shed 5 bases and J shed 0 bases, with 9 bases lying between them. CDR3 coding DNA: TGTGCCAGCAGTTCAATAGCTAGCACAGATACGCAGTATTTT. This gives the protein CASSSIASTDTQYF.

Points on this clone: Germline is not matched at one junction end, which may reflect a read error. Other nucleotide sequences from this sample produce the same CDR3. The chain joins TRBV19 to TRBJ2-5, with TRBD2 identical over 7 bases. Looked up from germline, CDR1 is LNHDA and CDR2 is SQIVND (reference sequence). The CDR3 sequence is 17 residues long. This CDR3 is CASSTGEGRADQETQYF. CDR3 nucleotides: TGTGCCAGTAGTACCGGGGAGGGTAGGGCCGACCAGGAGACCCAGTACTTC.

The V gene is TRBV11-1, the J gene TRBJ1-2; D is unresolved. The germline V and J ends were trimmed by 1 base and 8 bases, with 5 bases remaining between them. In germline, CDR1 is SGHAT, CDR2 FQDESV (reference sequence). The CDR3 is made up of 11 amino acids. In DNA form, the CDR3 reads TGTGCCAGCAGCTTAGGCGGGGGCTACACCTTC. The encoded protein is CASSLGGGYTF.

The chain employs TRBV6-4 and TRBJ2-3; D possibly corresponds to TRBD1 (6 bases). With 5 bases removed from V and 5 bases from J, the gap between germline ends came to 11 bases. Germline V lookup: CDR1 MRHNA, CDR2 SNTAGT. The CDR3 extends over 13 amino acids. CDR3 protein: CASSPRGGDTQYF. The DNA for the CDR3 is TGTGCCAGCAGTCCCCGAGGGGGAGATACGCAGTATTTT.

The chain combines TRBV6-5 with TRBJ1-5, with D hard to call. Per germline, CDR1 MNHEY and CDR2 SVGAGI. The V end lost 2 bases, the J end lost 6 bases, and 8 bases lay between the germline ends. This CDR3 has 13 amino acids. The CDR3 DNA reads TGTGCCAGCAGTTACGTGGGAGGTCAGCCCCAGCATTTT. Its protein is CASSYVGGQPQHF.

Remarks on this clone: Compared with germline, one end of the junction differs, possibly owing to a read error. This chain joins TRBV20-1 and TRBJ1-2; D not certain. The CDR3 runs 11 residues. CDR1 DFQATT and CDR2 SNEGSKA come from the germline V gene (reference sequence). In nucleotides, the CDR3 is TGCAGTGCTAGAGTCGGGTATGACTACACCTTC. It codes for CSARVGYDYTF.

Only a few counts were recorded for this clone. This chain connects TRBV5-1 to TRBJ1-1, with 9 bases lining up with TRBD1. This CDR3 is 15 amino acids long. Trimming took 4 bases from V and 0 from J; bases not matched to a gene: 4. Germline CDR1 and CDR2: SGHRS and YFSETQ. CDR3 loop: CASSTTGGLNTEAFF. In nucleotides, the CDR3 is TGCGCCAGCAGCACTACAGGGGGCCTGAACACTGAAGCTTTCTTT.

This chain uses TRBV7-6 with TRBJ2-3; D gene uncertain. The V and J ends lost 5 bases and 2 bases respectively, with 14 bases between them. In germline, CDR1 is SGHVS, CDR2 FNYEAQ. There are 15 residues in the CDR3. The CDR3 DNA reads as TGTGCCAGCAGCGCAGCCCGACTGCTCACAGATACGCAGTATTTT. Amino acids: CASSAARLLTDTQYF.

The chain carries TRBV5-1 and TRBJ2-3; unclear D gene. This CDR3 spans 12 amino acids. V lost 0 bases and J lost 5, with 4 bases in between. Germline V lookup: CDR1 SGHRS, CDR2 YFSETQ. This CDR3 is CASSLALDTQYF. CDR3 sequence (DNA): TGCGCCAGCAGCTTGGCTCTAGATACGCAGTATTTT.

This chain uses TRBV5-6 with TRBJ2-3; D perhaps matches TRBD2 (6 bases). Looked up from germline, CDR1 is SGHDT and CDR2 is YYEEEE. Trimming pared 2 bases from V and 2 bases from J, leaving 9 bases between. This CDR3 is built from 14 residues. The CDR3 DNA is TGTGCCAGCAGCTTTGGGGGGACCACAGATACGCAGTATTTT. Translation: CASSFGGTTDTQYF.

The rearrangement links TRBV5-1 to TRBJ1-1; D gene uncertain. The CDR3 has 13 residues. V gave up 2 bases and J gave up 1 base, with 6 bases separating them. The V gene's germline CDR1 is SGHRS and CDR2 YFSETQ. The CDR3 DNA is TGCGCCAGCAGCTTTGAGGGGAACACTGAAGCTTTCTTT. Encoded protein: CASSFEGNTEAFF.

This chain links TRBV19 with TRBJ1-4, with unresolved D. The CDR3 sequence is 14 residues long. Germline CDR1 and CDR2: LNHDA and SQIVND (reference sequence). The V gene lost 8 bases and the J gene lost 8 bases, with 18 bases spanning the gap. The CDR3 loop reads CASAPTDRREKLFF. Here the CDR3 DNA reads TGTGCCAGTGCCCCCACAGACCGGAGGGAAAAACTGTTTTTT.

The chain uses TRBV7-9 and TRBJ2-2; tentative D call: TRBD1 (6 bases). Germline CDR1 reads SEHNR; CDR2 reads FQNEAQ (reference sequence). V lost 3 bases and J lost 2, with 10 bases in between. This CDR3 is built from 15 residues. The CDR3 sequence is CASSFGTTNTGELFF. The CDR3, as DNA: TGTGCCAGCAGCTTTGGGACAACTAACACCGGGGAGCTGTTTTTT.